This T cell receptor beta chain is drawn from a study of early T cells in non-severe SARS-CoV-2 infection. Germline values: CDR1 SEHNR, CDR2 FQNEAQ (reference sequence). V shed 1 base and J 2 bases; nucleotides not matched to a gene: 4. The CDR3 is 15 residues long. In this sample, this clonotype turned up a few times. Individual cDNA molecules carried attached unique molecular identifiers. TCRdb redid the calling of the 5' RACE reads with MiXCR, one entry per CDR3 protein. This sample has some 50,000 distinct CDR3 sequences, with less than 9.5% found just once. The J gene is TRBJ2-5, the V gene TRBV7-9, with TRBD1 identical over 7 bases. The source material was whole blood, sampled at baseline. The sequence came from an adult who was a healthcare worker with PCR-confirmed SARS-CoV-2 infection or an uninfected control (not recorded which). The CDR3 region has the DNA TGTGCCAGCAGCTTAGGACAGGGAAAGCAAGAGACCCAGTACTTC. This codes for CASSLGQGKQETQYF.